These T cell receptor beta chains were read from a single sample in a study of CD4+ T cells in melanoma. Repertoires were generated with immunoSEQ multiplex PCR, while TCRdb's copy carries only in-frame clones and drops some. The table has about 140,000 clones, around 90% seen once. These receptors all come from a human donor with melanoma. Both conserved end residues are part of each CDR3. A D gene is named only where the DNA matches it firmly. Rows give clone size only sometimes, using once, few, many, or a class for an expanded clone.

TRBJ1-1	.	.	TRBV5-1	TGCGCCAGCAGCTTGCTTCGGACCCCAGACGGGGACACTGAAGCTTTCTTT	CASSLLRTPDGDTEAFF
TRBJ2-3	once	TRBD1	TRBV5-1	TGCGCCAGTCGACCGGGACAGGACACAGATACGCAGTATTTT	CASRPGQDTDTQYF
TRBJ1-5	.	.	TRBV2	TGTGCCAGCAAACAAGGATCAAGCAATCAGCCCCAGCATTTT	CASKQGSSNQPQHF
TRBJ1-2	.	.	TRBV9	TGTGCCAGCACTGGGGGGGGGAAAAGCGCCTATGGCTACACCTTC	CASTGGGKSAYGYTF
TRBJ2-7	.	.	TRBV18	TGTGCCAGCTCACCAAACAGGGATTACGAGCAGTACTTC	CASSPNRDYEQYF
TRBJ2-5	.	TRBD1	TRBV10-2	TGCGCCACCGCCCGGGACAGGGTACCAGAGACCCAGTACTTC	CATARDRVPETQYF
TRBJ1-4	.	TRBD1	TRBV19	TGTGCCAGCCTGGACAGGGGGCTCGATGAAAAACTGTTTTTT	CASLDRGLDEKLFF
TRBJ1-4	.	.	TRBV29-1	TGCAGCGTTGCCCGGGGATATGGTGAAAAACTGTTTTTT	CSVARGYGEKLFF
TRBJ2-6	once	.	TRBV5-1	TGCGCCAGCAGCTTCCGCTCTGGGGCCAACGTCCTGACTTTC	CASSFRSGANVLTF
TRBJ1-5	.	.	TRBV10-1	TGCGCCAGCGGGGGTGCGGGGCTTGGGGATCAGCCCCAGCATTTT	CASGGAGLGDQPQHF
TRBJ2-7	.	TRBD2	TRBV5-1	TGCGCCAGCGGCGGGGGGATATCCTACGAGCAGTACTTC	CASGGGISYEQYF
TRBJ1-1	.	.	TRBV27	TGTGCCAGCAGTTTTGGCCGGGACACCATGAACACTGAAGCTTTCTTT	CASSFGRDTMNTEAFF
TRBJ1-1	.	TRBD1	TRBV30	TGTGCCTGGGAACGGAAGGGGGCCGGGAGCACTGAAGCTTTCTTT	CAWERKGAGSTEAFF
TRBJ2-4	.	TRBD1	TRBV10-3	TGTGCCATCAGTGACAGGGGGAGAGACAAAAACATTCAGTACTTC	CAISDRGRDKNIQYF
TRBJ2-7	few	TRBD1	TRBV5-1	TGCGCCAGCAGCTTGCGTGGACAGGGGGCCGGAGGCGAGCAGTACTTC	CASSLRGQGAGGEQYF
TRBJ1-6	.	TRBD1	TRBV7-8	TGTGCCAGCAGCGGGGGGGGACAGGGTGTGAATAATTCACCCCTCCACTTT	CASSGGGQGVNNSPLHF
TRBJ2-3	.	TRBD2	TRBV6-1	TGTGCCAGCAGTGAAGGCCTAGCGGGGGGGCGGGGCACAGATACGCAGTATTTT	CASSEGLAGGRGTDTQYF
TRBJ2-2	once	TRBD2	TRBV4-2	TGTGCCAGCAGCCAAGGCCGCGGGGGGGTTAACACCGGGGAGCTGTTTTTT	CASSQGRGGVNTGELFF
TRBJ2-2	.	.	TRBV30	TGTGCCTGGACCGGTCAGGGAGGTCACACCGGGGAGCTGTTTTTT	CAWTGQGGHTGELFF
TRBJ1-1	.	TRBD1	TRBV15	TGTGCCACCAGCCCCCGTGGGACAGGGGTGCACACTGAAGCTTTCTTT	CATSPRGTGVHTEAFF
TRBJ2-3	.	TRBD2	TRBV7-9	TGTGCCAGCAGCTTTCCGGCTAGCGGGTGGGATACGCAGTATTTT	CASSFPASGWDTQYF
TRBJ2-3	.	TRBD2	TRBV5-4	TGTGCCAGCAGCTTGTTAGCGGGGATTAGCACAGATACGCAGTATTTT	CASSLLAGISTDTQYF
TRBJ1-4	once	.	TRBV21-1	TGTGCCAGCAGCAACCCAACGGCAGGGTCAAATGAAAAACTGTTTTTT	CASSNPTAGSNEKLFF
TRBJ2-5	.	.	TRBV30	TGTGCCTGGAGTGTATCGTGGGAGACCCAGTACTTC	CAWSVSWETQYF
TRBJ1-6	once	TRBD1	TRBV4-2	TGTGCCAGCAGCCAAGGGACAGGAGCGGTCTCACCCCTCCACTTT	CASSQGTGAVSPLHF
TRBJ2-1	.	.	TRBV7-9	TGTGCCAGCAGCTTGAATACCGGGTCGCCAGTGGACAATGAGCAGTTCTTC	CASSLNTGSPVDNEQFF
TRBJ2-7	.	TRBD1	TRBV19	TGTGCCAGTACACCCGGCAGGGGGCTTTACTTC	CASTPGRGLYF
TRBJ2-3	.	.	TRBV2	TGTGCCAGAAGGATAACTAGCACAGATACGCAGTATTTT	CARRITSTDTQYF
TRBJ2-5	once	.	TRBV11-2	TGTGCCAGCAGCTTACCTTTTCACCAAGAGACCCAGTACTTC	CASSLPFHQETQYF
TRBJ1-3	.	.	TRBV9	TGTGCCAGCGGCGGGGATTTCTCTGGAAACACCATATATTTT	CASGGDFSGNTIYF
TRBJ2-5	.	TRBD2	TRBV7-8	TGTGCCAGCAGACCTAGCGGGGGACAAGAGACCCAGTACTTC	CASRPSGGQETQYF
TRBJ1-5	.	.	TRBV5-5	TGTGCCAGCAGCCCGGGACAACCCTTTAGCAATCAGCCCCAGCATTTT	CASSPGQPFSNQPQHF
TRBJ1-2	.	TRBD1	TRBV6-1	TGTGCCAGCAGTGAATGGGACAGCGTTAACTATGGCTACACCTTC	CASSEWDSVNYGYTF
TRBJ1-2	.	.	TRBV4-2	TGTGCCAGCACCTCCCCTGGCGTTAACTATGGCTACACCTTC	CASTSPGVNYGYTF
TRBJ1-6	.	TRBD1	TRBV2	TGTGCCAGCAGTGGCCCAGGGGGCTCAATTTCACCCCTCCACTTT	CASSGPGGSISPLHF
TRBJ2-5	.	.	TRBV19	TGTGCCAGTAGTAGTGGGACTTACCAAGAGACCCAGTACTTC	CASSSGTYQETQYF
TRBJ2-6	.	.	TRBV5-4	TGTGCCAGCAGCTTAGGTCAGAGCAACGTCCTGACTTTC	CASSLGQSNVLTF
TRBJ1-1	.	TRBD1	TRBV7-6	TGTGCCAGCAGCTTAGCGGCCGGACAGGGGGGCACTGAAGCTTTCTTT	CASSLAAGQGGTEAFF
TRBJ2-1	few	.	TRBV4-1	TGCGCCAGCAGCCAAGTGCCAGGGGTTTTTGAGCAGTTCTTC	CASSQVPGVFEQFF
TRBJ1-4	.	TRBD1	TRBV5-1	TGCGCCAGCAGCCCCACAGGGGTGAGATCCCGATCCCTGTTTTTT	CASSPTGVRSRSLFF
TRBJ1-1	few	TRBD1	TRBV30	TGTGCCTATCGACAGGGTCGTTGGAACACTGAAGCTTTCTTT	CAYRQGRWNTEAFF
TRBJ1-4	.	.	TRBV5-1	TGCGCCAGCAGCTTGGGACACGAGAATGAAAAACTGTTTTTT	CASSLGHENEKLFF
TRBJ1-3	.	.	TRBV6-1	TGTGCCAGCAGACAAACAGGGACCGGAAACACCATATATTTT	CASRQTGTGNTIYF
TRBJ2-6	.	.	TRBV11-2	TGTGCCAGCAGCTTAACGGGTTCCGGGGCCAACGTCCTGACTTTC	CASSLTGSGANVLTF
TRBJ2-3	.	TRBD2	TRBV6-1	TGTGCCAGCAGTGGAGCATCGACTAGCAGGAGCACAGATACGCAGTATTTT	CASSGASTSRSTDTQYF
TRBJ2-7	.	.	TRBV6-5	TGTGCCAGCAGTTACCGACCAGGGCAGGGGAACTACGAGCAGTACTTC	CASSYRPGQGNYEQYF
TRBJ1-2	.	.	TRBV2	TGTGCCAGCAGTGACTTAAGTTCCAATGGCTACACCTTC	CASSDLSSNGYTF
TRBJ2-3	.	.	TRBV5-1	TGCGCCAGCAGCTTGACAGCACCGCGCACAGATACGCAGTATTTT	CASSLTAPRTDTQYF
TRBJ2-7	.	.	TRBV28	TGTGCCAGCAGACAGGGAAACTACGAGCAGTACTTC	CASRQGNYEQYF
TRBJ1-1	once	.	TRBV9	TGTGCCAGCAGCGGGGGGGATGGCATGAACACTGAAGCTTTCTTT	CASSGGDGMNTEAFF
TRBJ2-6	.	.	TRBV2	TGTGCCAGCAGTGACAATGGACCCGGGGCCAACGTCCTGACTTTC	CASSDNGPGANVLTF
TRBJ1-2	.	.	TRBV19	TGTGCCAGTAGTTTGGGGTCTTACTATGGCTACACCTTC	CASSLGSYYGYTF
TRBJ1-1	.	.	TRBV21-1	TGTGCCAGCAGCCCGGGTGGGGGCTGCACTGAAGCTTTCTTT	CASSPGGGCTEAFF
TRBJ1-2	.	.	TRBV25-1	TGTGCCAGCAGTGAGGGCCGTTATGGCTACACCTTC	CASSEGRYGYTF
TRBJ2-5	once	TRBD2	TRBV14	TGTGCCAGCAGCCAAGTTCGGGAGGGAGCGACCCAGTACTTC	CASSQVREGATQYF
TRBJ2-7	.	TRBD1	TRBV5-1	TGCGCCAGCAGCTTAGACAGGGGCCCATCCTACGAGCAGTACTTC	CASSLDRGPSYEQYF
TRBJ1-2	.	.	TRBV6-1	TGTGCCAGCAGGCAACAGGGTATAGTTTATGGCTACACCTTC	CASRQQGIVYGYTF
TRBJ1-3	once	.	TRBV4-2	TGTGCCAGCAGCCAAGATGCGAGGGGGGCGGGCTCTGGAAACACCATATATTTT	CASSQDARGAGSGNTIYF
TRBJ1-2	.	TRBD1	TRBV5-4	TGTGCCAGCAGCGCCCACGGGACAGGGAACTATGGCTACACCTTC	CASSAHGTGNYGYTF
TRBJ2-7	.	.	TRBV2	TGTGCCAGCGGAAAACGGGAGCAGTACTTC	CASGKREQYF